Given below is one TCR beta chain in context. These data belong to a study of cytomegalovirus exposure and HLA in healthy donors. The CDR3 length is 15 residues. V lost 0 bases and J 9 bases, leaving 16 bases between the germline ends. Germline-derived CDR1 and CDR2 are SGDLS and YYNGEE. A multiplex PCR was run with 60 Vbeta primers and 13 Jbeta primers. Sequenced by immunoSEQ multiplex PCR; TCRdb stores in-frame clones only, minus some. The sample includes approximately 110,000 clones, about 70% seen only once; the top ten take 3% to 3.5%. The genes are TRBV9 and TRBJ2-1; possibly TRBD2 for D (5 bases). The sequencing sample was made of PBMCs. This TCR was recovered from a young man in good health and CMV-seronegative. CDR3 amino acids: CASSVELVSPSEQFF. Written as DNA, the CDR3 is TGTGCCAGCAGCGTAGAACTAGTGAGTCCCTCTGAGCAGTTCTTC.